This T cell receptor beta chain comes out of a study of cytotoxic CD8 clonotypes in ibrutinib-treated CLL. V lost 2 bases to trimming and J lost 4 bases, with 14 bases between them. The germline CDR1 and CDR2 sequences are MNHNY and SVGAGI (reference sequence). The CDR3 is 15 residues long. This clone was seen a single time. The table came from immunoSEQ multiplex PCR; TCRdb's copy has only in-frame clones and leaves some out. The sample lists fewer than 400,000 clones; roughly 71% were seen once. This sequence originates from a human donor with chronic lymphocytic leukemia. The sequenced sample was PBMCs, obtained after 36 months of ibrutinib treatment. The chain combines TRBV6-6 with TRBJ1-1; D might be TRBD1 (5 bases). The CDR3 DNA sequence: TGTGCCAGCAGTTACGGTGGGGGAGTGACCACTGAAGCTTTCTTT. It encodes CASSYGGGVTTEAFF.